This T cell receptor beta chain stems from a study of T cell responses to AZD1222 COVID-19 vaccine (dated by TCRdb to 2020 to 2022). About the investigation overall: AZD1222 recipients whose second dose came at about 4 weeks and those whose second dose came at about 12 weeks were combined into one group, since spike-specific TCR depth and breadth did not differ between the two schedules. TCR sequencing covered over 230 trial participants: about 210 given two doses of AZD1222 and 26 given two doses of MenACWY control vaccine. Trial participants were enrolled by age into subgroups of 18-55, 56-69 and 70-plus years, and about 150, 27 and 61 TCR-sequenced participants, respectively, were included in these subgroups.

The label giving this sample's time point can be read as: baseline before first vaccination. Vaccinee samples were obtained from the UK trials COV001 and COV002, which included a single-blind randomized controlled phase 2/3 trial of AZD1222 (ChAdOx1 nCoV-19) in healthy adults. Trial participant PBMC samples were collected at day 0 and day 28 after the second dose for TCRbeta chain sequencing. The CDR3 regions of human TCRbeta chains were analyzed by immunosequencing. As for the original processing: Repertoire TCRs were matched against a reference library of SARS-CoV-2-specific TCRs generated with the MIRA antigen-specificity platform. Breadth was defined as the fraction of unique TCRs that were SARS-CoV-2-associated, and depth was defined as the fraction of total T cells that were SARS-CoV-2-associated. Using the MIRA data, each spike-specific TCR was mapped to the spike region that the TCR reacts to and placed in a CD4 or CD8 class. Log10-transformed breadth and depth values were compared by one-way ANOVA with Sidak's multiple comparisons tests. TCRdb mirrors the immuneACCESS table, restricted to in-frame sequences. Some clones are absent from its copies; in checked studies, under half trace to an unresolved V gene, and the reason for the others is unknown. The V and J calls and clone size are taken from that table; D and trimming were inferred from the DNA. Across this sample there are 130,000 to 150,000 clones, with around nine tenths seen only once. The ten top clones hold 5% of the sample.

Overall results and qualifications from the work: CD4 TCRs associated with the vaccine covered the entire spike protein, and the dominant responses were in regions 160-218 and 743-854. The 56-69-year group was small, and its depth increase did not reach significance, likely because of low power. After two AZD1222 doses, both the breadth and the depth of spike-specific TCRs were significantly higher than at day 0 and than in MenACWY recipients. Reportedly, close to half of the unique spike-specific TCRs recognized epitopes lying outside the regions that are mutated in the B.1.351 and B.1.1.7 variants. Most participants were white British and females outnumbered males, and the authors suggested that clonal diversity may have been underestimated. Because no day 14 peak-response samples were available, the repertoires could be characterized only after the peak T cell response. Conclusions about previously exposed vaccinees were limited because only 6 or 7 AZD1222 recipients were SARS-CoV-2 seropositive at baseline.

This clone has just a few counts. The clone's antigen remains unknown. The sample holds no much larger clone one base away, and base qualities are not on file. The TCR comes from an adult in good health. Specimen: peripheral blood, collected on day 0 of AZD1222 vaccination.

CDR3 protein: CASSRTAHEQYF. The bases are TGTGCCAGTAGTAGGACAGCCCACGAGCAGTACTTC. The chain couples TRBV19 to TRBJ2-7; the D gene is perhaps TRBD1, from 6 matching bases. The germline V gene encodes CDR1 LNHDA and CDR2 SQIVND (reference sequence). The junction shows trimming of 4 bases on V and 5 bases on J, plus 9 bases between the germline ends. The CDR3 goes from the cysteine to the phenylalanine over 12 residues. Solely the CDR3 DNA is kept, with 36 bases framed from the first base.